Below are 8 T cell receptor beta chains sequenced from a single sample in a study of shared clonotypes between healthy human individuals. This table comes from immunoSEQ multiplex PCR, and its TCRdb copy is limited to in-frame clones, with some not included. The profile covers around 2.3 million clones, with around 95% appearing a single time and roughly 0.13% taken by the ten largest. Sequencing was carried out using naive CD4+ T cells sorted from blood. Subset: CD45RA+ positively selected. Every receptor here comes from a man younger than 35 in good health.

The chain is built from TRBV7-2 and TRBJ2-7, with 11 bases lining up with TRBD1. The V gene end was trimmed by 5 bases and the J gene end by 3 bases; junction bases not matched to a gene: 3. The CDR3 is 14 amino acids. Germline V gene sequence: CDR1 SGHTA, CDR2 FQGNSA. As DNA, the CDR3 is TGTGCCAGCAGCAGGGACAGGGGGGTCTACGAGCAGTACTTC. It translates to CASSRDRGVYEQYF.

The genes are TRBV18 and TRBJ1-1; 8 nucleotides match TRBD1. V lost 3 bases, J lost 5 bases, and 8 bases stayed unmatched. CDR3 size: 15 residues. Germline CDR1 is KGHSH and CDR2 is LQKENI. In DNA form, the CDR3 reads TGTGCCAGCTCACCCGGTGACAGGGGAGGTACTGAAGCTTTCTTT. This sequence encodes CASSPGDRGGTEAFF.

This chain connects TRBV19 to TRBJ1-6; 7 bases are a match to TRBD1. The CDR3 extends over 16 amino acids. V shed 6 bases, J shed 8 bases, and the junction held 13 bases outside the gene matches. CDR1 and CDR2 from the germline V gene are LNHDA and SQIVND (reference sequence). CDR3 DNA: TGTGCCAGTAGCGGGGGGCCCGGACAGGAATATTCACCCCTCCACTTT. It encodes CASSGGPGQEYSPLHF. The full variable domain, rest sourced from reference TRBV19 and TRBJ1-6, is DGGITQSPKYLFRKEGQNVTLSCEQNLNHDAMYWYRQDPGQGLRLIYYSQIVNDFQKGDIAEGYSVSREKKESFPLTVTSAQKNPTAFYLCASSGGPGQEYSPLHFGNGTRLTVT.

V and J are TRBV28 and TRBJ2-2; 9 nucleotides line up with TRBD2. This CDR3 spans 14 amino acids. J gave up 3 bases and V 8 bases, and 4 bases lay outside the gene matches. The germline V gene has CDR1 MDHEN and CDR2 SYDVKM. In DNA, the CDR3 is TGTGCCAGCCAGCGGGGGGTCTACACCGGGGAGCTGTTTTTT. Translation: CASQRGVYTGELFF.

This clone has only one observation. The chain combines TRBV2 with TRBJ2-7; no clear D gene. Germline lookup yields CDR1 SNHLY and CDR2 FYNNEI. CDR3 length: 14 amino acids. Trimming cost V 6 bases and J 3 bases, with 15 bases left between them. The CDR3 spells CASRWSATSYEQYF. The DNA for the CDR3 is TGTGCCAGCAGATGGTCTGCTACAAGCTACGAGCAGTACTTC. Filled out from reference TRBV2 and TRBJ2-7, the complete variable domain reads EPEVTQTPSHQVTQMGQEVILRCVPISNHLYFYWYRQILGQKVEFLVSFYNNEISEKSEIFDDQFSVERPDGSNFTLKIRSTKLEDSAMYFCASRWSATSYEQYFGPGTRLTVT.

A word on this clone: At the DNA level, this CDR3 is encoded by other sequences in the same sample as well. CDR3 in amino acids: CASSLIDTQYF. In nucleotides, the CDR3 is TGTGCCAGCAGCTTGATAGATACGCAGTATTTT. This rearrangement joins TRBV5-6 to TRBJ2-3; no clear D. The ends were cut back, 1 base at V and 5 bases at J, with 2 bases in the middle. The CDR3 is made up of 11 amino acids. Germline V gene sequence: CDR1 SGHDT, CDR2 YYEEEE.

On this clone: Additional DNA sequences in this sample encode the identical CDR3. The chain couples TRBV6-5 to TRBJ2-7, with D perhaps matching TRBD2 (5 bases). CDR3 length: 12 residues. The germline V and J ends were trimmed by 5 bases and 3 bases, with 8 bases remaining between them. CDR1 and CDR2 (germline): MNHEY, SVGAGI. The CDR3 is CASSRGGYEQYF. CDR3 nucleotide sequence: TGTGCCAGCAGTCGAGGAGGCTACGAGCAGTACTTC.

J is TRBJ2-7 and V is TRBV19; D is possibly TRBD1 (6 bases). Between the trimmed V and J ends, which lost 4 bases and 2 bases, there was a span of 12 bases. The CDR3 is 14 residues long. The germline V gene has CDR1 LNHDA and CDR2 SQIVND (reference sequence). CDR3: CASSTGQPPYEQYF. The CDR3 nucleotides read TGTGCCAGTAGTACCGGACAGCCGCCCTACGAGCAGTACTTC.